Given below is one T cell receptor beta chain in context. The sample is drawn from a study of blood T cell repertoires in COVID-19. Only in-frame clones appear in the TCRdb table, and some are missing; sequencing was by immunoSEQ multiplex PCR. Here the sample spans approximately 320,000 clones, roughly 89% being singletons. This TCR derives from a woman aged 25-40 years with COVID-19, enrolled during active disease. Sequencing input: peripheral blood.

CDR3 nucleotide sequence: TGTGCCAGTGGACAATACGAAGATAACTATGGCTACACCTTC. This encodes CASGQYEDNYGYTF. V usage is TRBV27 and J usage is TRBJ1-2; a weak D match, TRBD1 (5 bases). V gave up 9 bases and J gave up 1 base, with 15 bases separating them. Germline CDR1 and CDR2: MNHEY and SMNVEV (reference sequence). The CDR3 has 14 amino acids.